The clone carrying this T cell receptor beta chain appeared a single time. Germline V lookup: CDR1 LGHNA, CDR2 YNFKEQ. CDR3 size: 15 residues. Trimming took 4 bases from V and 3 from J; bases not matched to a gene: 9. As for the donors, each was a healthy bone marrow donor. This sample is part of a study of cytomegalovirus exposure and HLA in healthy donors. Study in general: Earlier, almost 120 million unique TCR beta sequences were recovered from about 200 million T cells by an analysis.

The PCR was carried out with 60 Vbeta primers and 13 Jbeta primers. The table came from immunoSEQ multiplex PCR; TCRdb's copy has only in-frame clones and leaves some out. The sample holds approximately 70,000 clones, more than 70% seen once. The chain links TRBV4-2 to TRBJ2-7; 7 bases line up with TRBD2. This sequence originates from a man aged 40-49 years in good health and CMV-seronegative. Sequencing input: PBMCs. The CDR3 spells CASSPRSGVNYEQYF. In DNA, the CDR3 is TGTGCCAGCAGCCCACGAAGCGGGGTTAACTACGAGCAGTACTTC.